A selection of T cell receptor beta chains follows, all from one sample in a study of blood T cells in healthy people across ages. TCRdb fed the 5' RACE reads into MiXCR, producing one record per CDR3 protein. The table shows 650,000 to 900,000 distinct CDR3 sequences, with around two thirds occurring only once. Sequenced material: blood. These receptors originate from a man under 40 in good health. Both conserved end residues are trimmed from each CDR3.

>TRBJ2-5|12|TRBV20-1
SARTGTVQETQY
>TRBJ2-5|13|TRBV6-5
ASSLFYSRKETQY
>TRBJ1-2|12|TRBV3-1
ASSLGRTLHGYT
>TRBJ1-6|15|TRBV12-3/TRBV12-4
ASSSPYRGSYNSPLH
>TRBJ2-1|11|TRBV12-3/TRBV12-4
ASSGEAYNEQF
>TRBJ1-1|12|TRBV28
ASSTGRWGTEAF
>.|13|TRBV14
ASSQFRGRGETQY
>TRBJ2-1|8|TRBV4-2
ASSPDEQF
>TRBJ2-1|14|TRBV7-2
AGRLRTGFSYNEQF
>TRBJ1-2|14|TRBV4-3
ASSQVPLIENYGYT
>TRBJ1-5|14|TRBV7-8
ASSSRGKGAGQPQH
>TRBJ2-5|9|TRBV4-3
APGQTETQY
>TRBJ2-4|13|TRBV7-8
ASSLGVTGKNIQY
>TRBJ2-6|19|TRBV15
ATSSRDRSGPSSSGANVLT
>TRBJ2-2|13|TRBV5-5
ASTLQGAYTGELF
>TRBJ2-3|11|TRBV20-1
SARDLVVDTQY
>TRBJ2-4|13|TRBV20-1
SAPDSLIAKNIQY
>TRBJ2-2|13|TRBV6-2/TRBV6-3
ASSYSRGDTGELF
>TRBJ2-7|13|TRBV5-1
ASSGYSGSAYEQY
>TRBJ1-2|14|TRBV6-5
ASSYPGQGGTYGYT
>TRBJ1-5|14|TRBV30
AWSGDRGYSNQPQH
>TRBJ2-5|8|TRBV29-1
SVDGGVKY
>TRBJ2-7|12|TRBV6-2/TRBV6-3
ASSVRNTPYEQY
>TRBJ1-4|13|TRBV27
ASSLFGTGWEKLF
>TRBJ2-3|15|TRBV20-1
SARAQGAGTSYPRQY
>TRBJ2-4|11|TRBV7-9
ASSQLQGTVQY
>TRBJ2-5|12|TRBV10-3
AISSGDSQETQY
>TRBJ2-3|12|TRBV28
AGKGTGVSDTQY
>TRBJ2-1|14|TRBV7-9
ASSYQSGGAYNEQF
>TRBJ2-1|14|TRBV7-2
ASSPRGGRGYNEQF
>TRBJ2-1|8|TRBV6-1
ASWGAWQF
>TRBJ2-1|15|TRBV4-3
ASSQDSGTGGSNEQF
>TRBJ1-1|13|TRBV7-8
ASSLFGEMNTEAF
>TRBJ2-5|13|TRBV4-2
ASSQDGVGKETQY
>TRBJ2-7|11|TRBV7-3
ASSPSMKGEQY
>TRBJ1-1|9|TRBV20-1
SAKENTEAF
>TRBJ1-5|14|TRBV29-1
SVVDSLSGLIGPQH
>TRBJ1-1|14|TRBV5-6
ASSYMGRAMNTEAF
>TRBJ1-2|11|TRBV29-1
SVKGGGQGGYT
>TRBJ1-5|10|TRBV20-1
SASDRGHPQH
>TRBJ2-1|15|TRBV5-6
ASSLVGSNPASNEQF
>.|12|TRBV27
ASSLSTGRCEQY
>TRBJ2-6|13|TRBV6-2/TRBV6-3
ASSYRGSGANVLT
>TRBJ2-7|14|TRBV7-9
ASSFARDRLTYEQY
>TRBJ1-2|14|TRBV28
ASSPSGIRENYGYT
>TRBJ2-7|12|TRBV7-9
ASPGVGDNYEQY
>TRBJ1-2|12|TRBV15
ATIGTGSNYGYT
>TRBJ2-6|11|TRBV6-5
ASLTRGANVLT
>TRBJ1-5|11|TRBV20-1
SAGVYSNQPQH
>TRBJ2-7|12|TRBV9
ASSVRAGNYEQY
>TRBJ2-3|13|TRBV29-1
SVEFAGGKSDTQY
>.|14|TRBV28
ASSSPRGQDPREQY
>TRBJ1-4|12|TRBV5-1
ASSPGVAGEKLF
>TRBJ2-7|10|TRBV25-1
ASSEYSHEQY
>TRBJ2-5|13|TRBV7-2
ASSLGGDRDETQY